The 26 T cell receptor beta chains below come from one sample, sequenced in a study of cytomegalovirus exposure and HLA in healthy donors (TCRdb year 2017). Libraries were prepared through the immunoSEQ multiplex PCR assay. For the multiplex PCR, a mixture combining 60 forward primers for TCR Vbeta segments and 13 reverse primers for TCR Jbeta segments was used. TCRdb took over this immuneACCESS table, retaining in-frame rearrangements with V and J assigned. Such tables are incomplete; in checked studies, under half of the missing clones stem from an unresolved V gene, and the remainder is unexplained. The sample table contains roughly 150,000 clones; only one count was recorded for nearly 80% of them. The ten biggest clones cover around 0.7% of the sample. Source material: PBMCs. Receptor source: a male donor in good health and CMV-seronegative.

The chain employs TRBV7-9 and TRBJ2-3; a weak D match, TRBD1 (6 bases). Looked up from germline, CDR1 is SEHNR and CDR2 is FQNEAQ (reference sequence). V lost 3 bases and J 4 bases, leaving 20 bases between the germline ends. The CDR3 is 17 amino acids. CDR3 in DNA: TGTGCCAGCAGCTTTAAGGGTACAGGGCGGATGGCAGATACGCAGTATTTT. Translation: CASSFKGTGRMADTQYF.

The V gene is TRBV7-3, the J gene TRBJ1-2; a possible D gene is TRBD1 (5 bases). Looked up from germline, CDR1 is SGHTA and CDR2 is FQGTGA. CDR3 size: 18 residues. V lost 0 bases, J lost 0 bases, and 17 bases lay in between. CDR3 DNA sequence: TGTGCCAGCAGCTTAACAGCAGGGTCAGGCCTCGCTAACTATGGCTACACCTTC. Its translation is CASSLTAGSGLANYGYTF.

In regard to this clone: The identical CDR3 is also encoded by other nucleotide sequences in the sample. This chain connects TRBV6-5 to TRBJ2-1; 13 nucleotides agree with TRBD2. V shed 4 bases and J 4 bases; nucleotides not matched to a gene: 4. This CDR3 is built from 16 residues. Germline CDR1 reads MNHEY; CDR2 reads SVGAGI. The CDR3 spells CASSSLAGGPYNEQFF. DNA of the CDR3: TGTGCCAGCAGTTCACTAGCGGGGGGGCCTTACAATGAGCAGTTCTTC.

The rearrangement links TRBV6-1 to TRBJ1-5, with 7 bases lining up with TRBD1. Germline V gene lookup returns CDR1 MNHNS and CDR2 SASEGT. The V segment lost 8 bases and the J segment 3 bases; nucleotides outside the gene matches: 4. The CDR3 loop spans 13 amino acids. CDR3 sequence: CASGDRYNQPQHF. For the CDR3, the DNA is TGTGCCAGCGGGGACAGATACAATCAGCCCCAGCATTTT.

J is TRBJ2-3 and V is TRBV20-1; D gene uncertain. CDR1 and CDR2 (germline): DFQATT, SNEGSKA (reference sequence). This CDR3 region has 11 residues. The CDR3 region is CSALWSDTQYF. The CDR3 nucleotides are TGCAGCGCTCTATGGAGCGATACGCAGTATTTT.

The CDR3 sequence: CASSASYLDAQYF. CDR3 DNA: TGTGCCAGCAGCGCGTCATATTTAGATGCCCAGTACTTC. The chain is built from TRBV5-4 and TRBJ2-5, with D unresolved. The CDR3 is 13 residues long. CDR1 and CDR2 (germline): SGHNT, YYREEE (reference sequence). V shed 4 bases and J shed 9 bases, with 16 bases lying between them. Combining the CDR3 with reference TRBV5-4 and TRBJ2-5 gives the whole variable domain ETGVTQSPTHLIKTRGQQVTLRCSSQSGHNTVSWYQQALGQGPQFIFQYYREEENGRGNFPPRFSGLQFPNYSSELNVNALELDDSALYLCASSASYLDAQYFGPGTRLLVL.

The V call is TRBV12-5, the J call TRBJ2-7, with D maybe TRBD1 (6 bases). The germline V and J ends were trimmed by 3 bases and 4 bases, with 13 bases remaining between them. Germline V gene sequence: CDR1 LGHNT, CDR2 FRNRAP. The CDR3 extends over 14 amino acids. CDR3 residues: CASGFPPQGYEQYF. The CDR3 DNA is TGTGCTAGTGGTTTTCCGCCCCAGGGGTACGAGCAGTACTTC.

The chain recombines TRBV19 with TRBJ1-2; weak D call: TRBD1 (6 bases). Germline V gene sequence: CDR1 LNHDA, CDR2 SQIVND (reference sequence). The CDR3 has 16 amino acids. V dropped 2 bases and J dropped 6 bases, with 19 bases sitting between them. CDR3 bases: TGTGCCAGTAGTATACTCACTACGGGACAAGTGAATGGCTACACCTTC. It encodes CASSILTTGQVNGYTF.

The rearrangement uses TRBV29-1 and TRBJ1-1; no clear D gene. CDR1 is SQVTM, CDR2 ANQGSEA, per germline. The CDR3 is made up of 12 amino acids. The V end lost 7 bases, the J end lost 5 bases, and 14 bases lay between the germline ends. CDR3 loop: CSEIRGGTEAFF. CDR3 coding DNA: TGCAGCGAGATTAGAGGTGGGACTGAAGCTTTCTTT. The full variable domain, with the rest looked up from reference TRBV29-1 and TRBJ1-1, is SAVISQKPSRDICQRGTSLTIQCQVDSQVTMMFWYRQQPGQSLTLIATANQGSEATYESGFVIDKFPISRPNLTFSTLTVSNMSPEDSSIYLCSEIRGGTEAFFGQGTRLTVV.

The chain uses TRBV21-1 and TRBJ1-3. TRBV21-1 is a documented pseudogene. The CDR3 runs to 21 residues. CDR3 DNA: TGTGCCAGCAGCAGCCTTCCCCAGGGAGGATGGGCCAAGAGCTCTGGAAACACCATATATTTT. Protein: CASSSLPQGGWAKSSGNTIYF.

This chain links TRBV9 with TRBJ1-6; no reliable D call. Trimming took off 2 bases at V and 0 bases at J, with 3 bases between the two ends. Germline V gene data show CDR1 as SGDLS and CDR2 as YYNGEE. There are 14 residues in the CDR3. CDR3 residues: CASSVSSYNSPLHF. CDR3 DNA sequence: TGTGCCAGCAGCGTCAGCTCCTATAATTCACCCCTCCACTTT.

The J gene is TRBJ1-2, the V gene TRBV7-8; D possibly corresponds to TRBD1 (5 bases). V was pared by 6 bases and J by 4 bases, with 15 bases between. The length of the CDR3 is 14 residues. In germline, CDR1 is SGHVS, CDR2 FQNEAQ. The CDR3, as DNA: TGTGCCAGCAGTCAGGGTGGGGTTGGCTATGGCTACACCTTC. This gives the protein CASSQGGVGYGYTF.

The rearrangement links TRBV2 to TRBJ2-7; TRBD2 matches 11 bases. The CDR3 has 15 residues. CDR1 and CDR2 from the germline V gene are SNHLY and FYNNEI. V was clipped by 6 bases and J by 0 bases; unmatched bases: 4. The CDR3 loop is CASRGTSGGSYEQYF. DNA for the CDR3: TGTGCCAGCAGGGGAACTAGCGGGGGCTCCTACGAGCAGTACTTC.

This clone was counted between two and nine times. In DNA, the CDR3 is TGCGCCAGCAGCTTGGTGGGTAGGGGCTCAACAGATACGCAGTATTTT. Protein: CASSLVGRGSTDTQYF. V is TRBV5-1 and J is TRBJ2-3, with a possible D match to TRBD1 (5 bases). CDR1 is SGHRS and CDR2 is YFSETQ in the germline V gene. The CDR3 covers 16 residues. V lost 0 bases, J lost 3 bases, and 14 bases lay in between.

The V and J genes are TRBV29-1 and TRBJ1-1, with D uncertain. This CDR3 comprises 12 residues. CDR1 is SQVTM and CDR2 is ANQGSEA in the germline V gene. V lost 4 bases to trimming and J lost 5 bases, with 11 bases between them. CDR3 nucleotides: TGCAGCGTTGTTCTTATCGAGACTGAAGCTTTCTTT. Its protein product is CSVVLIETEAFF.

This chain uses TRBV10-3 with TRBJ1-3; 8 positions agree with TRBD1. The CDR3 has 16 residues. CDR1 and CDR2 from the germline V gene are ENHRY and SYGVKD. V trimming: 0 bases; J trimming: 2 bases; junction bases outside the gene matches: 3. The CDR3 sequence: CAISESETGAGNTIYF. CDR3 DNA sequence: TGTGCCATCAGTGAGTCGGAGACAGGGGCTGGAAACACCATATATTTT.

The chain recombines TRBV12-1 with TRBJ1-2. TRBV12-1 is shown as a pseudogene. This CDR3 is built from 16 residues. The CDR3: CASSLLREGVFYGYTF. The CDR3 DNA follows: TGTGCCAGCAGCTTACTCCGGGAGGGCGTCTTCTATGGCTACACCTTC.

This chain joins TRBV14 and TRBJ1-3, with D tentatively TRBD1 (5 bases). Trimming took 0 bases from V and 5 from J, leaving 14 bases between them. CDR1 and CDR2 (germline): SGHDN, FVKESK. The CDR3 is 16 residues long. Here the CDR3 reads CASSQEEGRGRNTIYF. The CDR3 bases are TGTGCCAGCAGCCAAGAAGAGGGACGCGGGAGAAACACCATATATTTT.

This rearrangement joins TRBV7-7 to TRBJ2-7, with TRBD1 identical over 7 bases. V gave up 5 bases and J gave up 2 bases; unmatched junction bases: 6. This CDR3 is built from 14 residues. Per germline, CDR1 SSHAT and CDR2 FNYEAQ (reference sequence). CDR3 nucleotides: TGTGCCAGCAGCCCCAGGGGACAGCCCTACGAGCAGTACTTC. This encodes CASSPRGQPYEQYF.

V is TRBV19 and J is TRBJ1-2; a possible D gene is TRBD1 (6 bases). Germline values: CDR1 LNHDA, CDR2 SQIVND (reference sequence). CDR3 length: 13 residues. Trimming pared 6 bases from V and 8 bases from J, leaving 16 bases between. The CDR3 protein is CASSLQGPGGYTF. The CDR3 DNA follows: TGTGCCAGTAGCCTACAGGGCCCTGGGGGCTACACCTTC.

For the CDR3, the DNA is TGTGCCAGCAGCCGACAGCTTGGGCTTGCGAACACTGAAGCTTTCTTT. This sequence encodes CASSRQLGLANTEAFF. This chain links TRBV5-4 with TRBJ1-1; a weak D match, TRBD1 (5 bases). The length of the CDR3 is 16 residues. The V gene lost 4 bases and the J gene lost 1 base, with 17 bases spanning the gap. Germline V gene data show CDR1 as SGHNT and CDR2 as YYREEE (reference sequence).

This chain uses TRBV7-9 with TRBJ1-2; the match to TRBD1 covers 7 bases. V trimming: 5 bases; J trimming: 8 bases; junction bases outside the gene matches: 11. CDR1 is SEHNR and CDR2 is FQNEAQ in the germline V gene (reference sequence). There are 14 residues in the CDR3. The CDR3 region has the DNA TGTGCCAGCAGCCCGGGGGACAGCGCCGGAGGCTACACCTTC. This gives the protein CASSPGDSAGGYTF.

CDR3 DNA: TGCGCCAGCAGCCCGTCGGGACTAGCGGGGGAGGAGCAGTACTTC. It codes for CASSPSGLAGEEQYF. The gene calls are TRBV5-1 and TRBJ2-7; 14 bases line up with TRBD2. Germline V CDR1 and CDR2: SGHRS, YFSETQ. The trim removed 4 bases at V and 7 bases at J, leaving 7 bases unmatched. This CDR3 is built from 15 residues.

This chain connects TRBV14 to TRBJ2-3; D might be TRBD1 (6 bases). This CDR3 spans 15 amino acids. The V and J ends lost 4 bases and 6 bases respectively, with 17 bases between them. Germline V CDR1 and CDR2: SGHDN, FVKESK. CDR3 residues: CASSPGERAWDTQYF. The CDR3 nucleotides are TGTGCCAGCAGCCCAGGGGAGAGGGCCTGGGATACGCAGTATTTT.

The V gene is TRBV5-4, the J gene TRBJ2-7; 9 bases align to TRBD2. Trimming at V came to 3 bases and at J to 2 bases, leaving 6 bases not matched to a gene. CDR3 length: 15 amino acids. The germline V gene has CDR1 SGHNT and CDR2 YYREEE (reference sequence). CDR3 bases: TGTGCCAGCAGCTCTGAGGCTAGCGGGGCCTACGAGCAGTACTTC. Its translation: CASSSEASGAYEQYF.

The chain recombines TRBV2 with TRBJ2-3; D gene ambiguous. The CDR3 extends over 12 amino acids. Germline CDR1 and CDR2: SNHLY and FYNNEI. V gave up 3 bases and J gave up 4 bases, with 5 bases separating them. The CDR3 protein is CASSDLPDTQYF. CDR3 nucleotide sequence: TGTGCCAGCAGTGACCTCCCAGATACGCAGTATTTT. The full variable domain, completed using reference TRBV2 and TRBJ2-3, is EPEVTQTPSHQVTQMGQEVILRCVPISNHLYFYWYRQILGQKVEFLVSFYNNEISEKSEIFDDQFSVERPDGSNFTLKIRSTKLEDSAMYFCASSDLPDTQYFGPGTRLTVL.